Presented here are 12 T cell receptor beta chains from one specimen sequenced in a study of human T cells and chemical hapten exposure. The time point: patch test 2, 6 weeks after DPC sensitization. Treatment specified: therapeutic diphenylcyclopropenone sensitization with weekly scalp DPC. TCRdb redid the calling of the RACE reads with MiXCR, one entry per CDR3 protein. The sample consists of 100,000 or so distinct CDR3 sequences, approximately 9.3% of them appearing once. The source was whole blood, collected in connection with sensitization to the hapten diphenylcyclopropenone (DPC). Receptors were obtained from a woman aged 40 to 49 with alopecia areata. Some clones in this sample may be carry-over from other donors' samples.

This rearrangement joins TRBV7-3 to TRBJ2-2, with TRBD2 matching over 7 bases. The CDR3 runs 15 residues. Per the germline V gene, CDR1 is SGHTA and CDR2 is FQGTGA. V trimming: 1 base; J trimming: 5 bases; junction bases outside the gene matches: 4. In DNA form, the CDR3 reads TGTGCCAGCAGCTTAAGTAGTAGCGGGACCGGGGAGCTGTTTTTT. Amino acids: CASSLSSSGTGELFF.

This clonotype was detected many times. The rearrangement joins TRBV12-3 or TRBV12-4 to TRBJ2-2, with D unresolved. The V gene lost 8 bases and the J gene lost 1 base, with 2 bases spanning the gap. The CDR3 spans 11 residues. The CDR3 is CASGNTGELFF. CDR3 bases: TGTGCCAGCGGGAACACCGGGGAGCTGTTTTTT.

The V and J genes are TRBV19 and TRBJ2-1; 9 bases line up with TRBD2. In germline, CDR1 is LNHDA, CDR2 SQIVND (reference sequence). CDR3 length: 16 amino acids. Unmatched junction bases numbered 10, after V lost 2 bases and J lost 8 bases. The CDR3 region has the DNA TGTGCCAGTAGTATAACGCTTGGCGGGAGGGGCTATGAGCAGTTCTTC. Protein: CASSITLGGRGYEQFF.

This clonotype has ten or more counts. This sequence joins TRBV3-2 and TRBJ1-5. TRBV3-2 is a pseudogene locus. The CDR3 has 16 residues. The CDR3 sequence is CASSQDLLLSNQPQHF. The CDR3 coding sequence is TGTGCCAGCAGCCAAGATCTCCTCTTGAGCAATCAGCCCCAGCATTTT.

V usage is TRBV6-6 and J usage is TRBJ2-5, with 7 nucleotides matching TRBD1. J lost 1 base, V lost 0 bases, and 2 bases had no gene match. Germline V gene lookup returns CDR1 MNHNY and CDR2 SVGAGI (reference sequence). The CDR3 length is 15 residues. The CDR3 reads CASSYSTGSQETQYF. DNA for the CDR3: TGTGCCAGCAGTTACTCGACAGGGTCCCAAGAGACCCAGTACTTC.

This clonotype was seen more than once but under ten times. V gene TRBV11-1 combines with J gene TRBJ2-2, with D perhaps matching TRBD1 (6 bases). From germline, CDR1 is SGHAT and CDR2 FQDESV (reference sequence). Trimming left V 1 base short and J 5 bases short, with 11 bases between. This CDR3 has 15 residues. The CDR3 spells CASSLGGQGTGELFF. The CDR3, as DNA: TGTGCCAGCAGCTTAGGAGGTCAGGGGACCGGGGAGCTGTTTTTT.

J is TRBJ2-1 and V is TRBV10-3, with D perhaps TRBD2 (5 bases). Germline lookup yields CDR1 ENHRY and CDR2 SYGVKD. CDR3 length: 14 amino acids. The V gene lost 4 bases and the J gene lost 0 bases, with 7 bases spanning the gap. The CDR3 sequence: CAISAGLSYNEQFF. The CDR3, as DNA: TGTGCCATCAGTGCCGGACTCTCCTACAATGAGCAGTTCTTC.

The CDR3 DNA reads as TGCGCCAGCAGCAACTGGGGGACAGGGGTAGCTTTCTTT. It is translated as CASSNWGTGVAFF. The rearrangement uses TRBV5-1 and TRBJ1-1; 10 bases match TRBD1. CDR3 length: 13 amino acids. V shed 4 bases and J 10 bases; nucleotides not matched to a gene: 7. Germline values: CDR1 SGHRS, CDR2 YFSETQ.

This clonotype was seen at least ten times. The chain carries TRBV6-1 and TRBJ2-3; D is possibly TRBD1 or TRBD2 (5 bases each). CDR1 and CDR2 from the germline V gene are MNHNS and SASEGT. V shed 1 base and J shed 12 bases, with 11 bases lying between them. The CDR3 runs to 12 residues. CDR3 residues: CASSEGDQRQYF. CDR3 coding DNA: TGTGCCAGCAGTGAAGGGGACCAGCGTCAGTATTTT.

This clonotype has at least ten counts. The V call is TRBV12-3 or TRBV12-4, the J call TRBJ1-2, with a possible D match to TRBD1 (5 bases). This CDR3 is built from 14 residues. V shed 8 bases and J shed 4 bases, with 17 bases lying between them. The DNA of the CDR3 is TGTGCCAGCCATAGAGCGGGGCGCGGCTATGGCTACACCTTC. Its translation: CASHRAGRGYGYTF.

The table lists this clonotype with many counts. The chain employs TRBV11-2 and TRBJ2-4, with D possibly TRBD2 on 5 matching bases. Germline V gene lookup returns CDR1 SGHAT and CDR2 FQNNGV. V was trimmed by 2 bases and J by 1 base, leaving 12 bases between them. The CDR3 spans 16 residues. The CDR3 loop reads CASSLSAGNAKNIQYF. CDR3 sequence (DNA): TGTGCCAGCAGCTTATCAGCCGGGAACGCCAAAAACATTCAGTACTTC.

In this sample, this clonotype turned up a few times. The V and J genes are TRBV5-4 and TRBJ2-1; TRBD2 aligns across 9 bases. The length of the CDR3 is 16 residues. Germline V gene lookup returns CDR1 SGHNT and CDR2 YYREEE (reference sequence). Unmatched junction bases numbered 8, after V lost 1 base and J lost 6 bases. This chain's CDR3 is CASSLQSSGRFNEQFF. The DNA for the CDR3 is TGTGCCAGCAGCTTGCAATCCAGCGGGAGGTTCAATGAGCAGTTCTTC.